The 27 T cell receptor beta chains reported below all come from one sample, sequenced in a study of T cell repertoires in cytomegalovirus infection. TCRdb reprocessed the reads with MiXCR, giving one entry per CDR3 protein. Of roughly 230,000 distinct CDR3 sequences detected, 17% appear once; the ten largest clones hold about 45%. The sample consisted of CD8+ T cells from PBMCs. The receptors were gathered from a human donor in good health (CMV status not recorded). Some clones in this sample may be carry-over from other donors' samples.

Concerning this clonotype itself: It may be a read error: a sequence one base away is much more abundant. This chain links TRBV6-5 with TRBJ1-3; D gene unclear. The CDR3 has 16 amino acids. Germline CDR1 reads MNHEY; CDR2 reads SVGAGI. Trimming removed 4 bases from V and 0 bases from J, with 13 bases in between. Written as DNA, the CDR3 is TGTGCCAGCAGTTCCGGGAGCAGCGTCTCTGGAAACACCATATATTTT. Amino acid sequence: CASSSGSSVSGNTIYF.

CDR3 sequence reads: CASSLPGPYQETQYF. CDR3 DNA sequence: TGTGCCAGCAGCTTACCAGGACCGTACCAAGAGACCCAGTACTTC. V usage is TRBV7-4 and J usage is TRBJ2-5; D unclear. This CDR3 has 15 amino acids. V was shortened by 2 bases and J by 0 bases, with 10 bases between the two germline ends. Germline CDR1 is SGHVT and CDR2 is SQSDAQ.

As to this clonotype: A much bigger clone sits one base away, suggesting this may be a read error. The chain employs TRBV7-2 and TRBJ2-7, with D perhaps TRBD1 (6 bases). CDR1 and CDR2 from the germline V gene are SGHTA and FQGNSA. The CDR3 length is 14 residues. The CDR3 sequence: CASSVDSISYELYF. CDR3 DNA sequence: TGTGCCAGCAGCGTGGACAGTATCTCCTACGAGCTGTACTTC.

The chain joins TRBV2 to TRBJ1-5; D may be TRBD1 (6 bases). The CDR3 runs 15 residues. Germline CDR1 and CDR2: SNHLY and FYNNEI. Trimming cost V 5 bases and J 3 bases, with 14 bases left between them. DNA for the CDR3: TGTGCCAGCAGTTTTGCCAGGGGATTCAATCAGCCCCAGCATTTT. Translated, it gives CASSFARGFNQPQHF.

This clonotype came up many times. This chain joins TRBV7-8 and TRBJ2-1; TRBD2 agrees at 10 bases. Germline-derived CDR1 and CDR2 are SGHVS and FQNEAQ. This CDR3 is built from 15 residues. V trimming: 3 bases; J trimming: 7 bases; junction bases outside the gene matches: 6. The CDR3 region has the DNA TGTGCCAGCAGCTTTTTAGCGGGGGGAGATAATGAGCAGTTCTTC. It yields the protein CASSFLAGGDNEQFF.

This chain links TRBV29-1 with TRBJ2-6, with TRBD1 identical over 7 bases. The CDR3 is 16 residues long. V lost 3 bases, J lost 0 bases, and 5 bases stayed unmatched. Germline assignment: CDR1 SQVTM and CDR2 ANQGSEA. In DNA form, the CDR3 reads TGCAGCGTTGACGACAGGGAGATCTCTGGGGCCAACGTCCTGACTTTC. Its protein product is CSVDDREISGANVLTF.

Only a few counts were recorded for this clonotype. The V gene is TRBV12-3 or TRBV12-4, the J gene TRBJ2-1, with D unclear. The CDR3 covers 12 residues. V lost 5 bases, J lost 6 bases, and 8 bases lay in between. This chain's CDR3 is CASSPLVNEQFF. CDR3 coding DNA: TGTGCCAGCAGTCCCCTTGTCAATGAGCAGTTCTTC.

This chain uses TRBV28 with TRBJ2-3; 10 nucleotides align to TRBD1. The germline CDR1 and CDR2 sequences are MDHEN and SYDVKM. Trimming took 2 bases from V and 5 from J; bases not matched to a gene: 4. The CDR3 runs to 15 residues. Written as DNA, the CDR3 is TGTGCCAGCAGTTTACGGACAGGGGGTGGAGATACGCAGTATTTT. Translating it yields CASSLRTGGGDTQYF.

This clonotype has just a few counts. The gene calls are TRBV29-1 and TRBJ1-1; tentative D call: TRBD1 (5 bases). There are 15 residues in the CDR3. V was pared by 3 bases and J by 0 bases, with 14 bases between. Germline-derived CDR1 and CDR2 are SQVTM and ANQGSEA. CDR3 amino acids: CSVEGGTVMNTEAFF. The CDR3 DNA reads TGCAGCGTTGAGGGGGGTACGGTAATGAACACTGAAGCTTTCTTT.

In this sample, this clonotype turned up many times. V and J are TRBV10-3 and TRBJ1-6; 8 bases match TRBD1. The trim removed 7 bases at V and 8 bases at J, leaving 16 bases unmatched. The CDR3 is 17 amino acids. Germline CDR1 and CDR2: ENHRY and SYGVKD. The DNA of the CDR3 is TGTGCCATCAATATCTTCGACGGACAGGGACTTTATTCACCCCTCCACTTT. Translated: CAINIFDGQGLYSPLHF.

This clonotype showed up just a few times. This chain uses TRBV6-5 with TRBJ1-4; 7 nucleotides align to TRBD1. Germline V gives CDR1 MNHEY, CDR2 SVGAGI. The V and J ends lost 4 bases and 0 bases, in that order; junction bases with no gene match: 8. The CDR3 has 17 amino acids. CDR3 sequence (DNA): TGTGCCAGCAGTTTGACAGGGCTTCACGCAACTAATGAAAAACTGTTTTTT. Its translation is CASSLTGLHATNEKLFF.

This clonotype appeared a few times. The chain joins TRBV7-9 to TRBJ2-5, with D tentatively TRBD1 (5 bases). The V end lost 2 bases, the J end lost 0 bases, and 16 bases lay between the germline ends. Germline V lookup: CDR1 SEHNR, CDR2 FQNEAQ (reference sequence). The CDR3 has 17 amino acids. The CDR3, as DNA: TGTGCCAGCAGCTTATGGGGCGATTTGTCAGACCAAGAGACCCAGTACTTC. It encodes CASSLWGDLSDQETQYF.

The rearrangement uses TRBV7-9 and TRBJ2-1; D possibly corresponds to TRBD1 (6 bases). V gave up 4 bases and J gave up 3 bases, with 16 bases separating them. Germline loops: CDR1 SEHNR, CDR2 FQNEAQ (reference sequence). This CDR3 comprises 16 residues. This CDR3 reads CASSSRTGRDYNEQFF. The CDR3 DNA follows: TGTGCCAGCAGCTCGCGTACAGGGCGAGACTACAATGAGCAGTTCTTC.

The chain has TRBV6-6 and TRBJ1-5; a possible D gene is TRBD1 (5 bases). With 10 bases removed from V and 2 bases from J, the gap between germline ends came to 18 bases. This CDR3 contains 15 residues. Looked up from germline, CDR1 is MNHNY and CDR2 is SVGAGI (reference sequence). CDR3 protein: CATSRGRVGNQPQHF. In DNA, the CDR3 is TGTGCCACCTCGCGGGGGAGGGTTGGCAATCAGCCCCAGCATTTT.

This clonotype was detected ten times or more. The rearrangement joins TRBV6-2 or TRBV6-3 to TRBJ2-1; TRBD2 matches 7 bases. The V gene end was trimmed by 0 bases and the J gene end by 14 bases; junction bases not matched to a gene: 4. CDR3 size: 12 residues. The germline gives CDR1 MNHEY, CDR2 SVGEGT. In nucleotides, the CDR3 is TGTGCCAGCAGTTACTCGAACCTAGCGGAGTTCTTC. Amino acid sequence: CASSYSNLAEFF.

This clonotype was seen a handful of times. The DNA of the CDR3 is TGTGCCAGCAGGGAGCTGGGACAGGGTCTCACAGATACGCAGTATTTT. This encodes CASRELGQGLTDTQYF. V gene TRBV7-8 combines with J gene TRBJ2-3; 9 bases are shared with TRBD1. The CDR3 has 16 amino acids. Looked up from germline, CDR1 is SGHVS and CDR2 is FQNEAQ. The ends lost 6 bases at V and 2 bases at J; junction bases unmatched: 9.

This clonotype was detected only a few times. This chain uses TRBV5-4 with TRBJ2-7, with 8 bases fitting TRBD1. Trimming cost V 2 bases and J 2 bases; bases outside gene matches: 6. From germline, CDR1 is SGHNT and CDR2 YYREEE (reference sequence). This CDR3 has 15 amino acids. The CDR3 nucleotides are TGTGCCAGCAGCTTTGAAGGGACAGGTGCCTACGAGCAGTACTTC. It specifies CASSFEGTGAYEQYF.

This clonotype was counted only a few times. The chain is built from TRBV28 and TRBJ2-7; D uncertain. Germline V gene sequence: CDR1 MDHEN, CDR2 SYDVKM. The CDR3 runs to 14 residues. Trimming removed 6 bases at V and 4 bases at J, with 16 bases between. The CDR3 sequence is CASSVFRVGYEQYF. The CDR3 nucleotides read TGTGCCAGCAGCGTTTTCCGGGTCGGGTACGAGCAGTACTTC.

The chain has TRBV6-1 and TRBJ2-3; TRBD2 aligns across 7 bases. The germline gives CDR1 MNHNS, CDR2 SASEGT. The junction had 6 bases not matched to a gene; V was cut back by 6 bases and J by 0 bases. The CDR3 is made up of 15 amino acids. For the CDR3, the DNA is TGTGCCAGCAGCGGAGCGGGGCCTAGCACAGATACGCAGTATTTT. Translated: CASSGAGPSTDTQYF.

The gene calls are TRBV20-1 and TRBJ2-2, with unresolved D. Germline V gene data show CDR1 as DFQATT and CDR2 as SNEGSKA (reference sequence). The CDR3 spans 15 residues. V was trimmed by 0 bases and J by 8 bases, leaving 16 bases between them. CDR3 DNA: TGCAGTGCTAGAGAACCGATAAACGATAGGGGGGAGCTGTTTTTT. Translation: CSAREPINDRGELFF.

The CDR3 spells CASSMIPGLVVTEAFF. CDR3 DNA: TGTGCCAGTAGTATGATACCGGGTCTAGTTGTCACTGAAGCTTTCTTT. V and J are TRBV19 and TRBJ1-1; D is unresolved. The CDR3 extends over 16 amino acids. Germline lookup yields CDR1 LNHDA and CDR2 SQIVND (reference sequence). The germline V and J ends were trimmed by 3 bases and 4 bases, with 18 bases remaining between them.

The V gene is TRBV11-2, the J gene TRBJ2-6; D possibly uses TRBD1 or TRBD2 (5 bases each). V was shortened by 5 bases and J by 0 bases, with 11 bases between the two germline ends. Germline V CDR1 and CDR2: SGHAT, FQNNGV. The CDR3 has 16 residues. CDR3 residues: CASSPGPPSGANVLTF. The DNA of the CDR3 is TGTGCCAGCAGCCCGGGACCGCCCTCTGGGGCCAACGTCCTGACTTTC.

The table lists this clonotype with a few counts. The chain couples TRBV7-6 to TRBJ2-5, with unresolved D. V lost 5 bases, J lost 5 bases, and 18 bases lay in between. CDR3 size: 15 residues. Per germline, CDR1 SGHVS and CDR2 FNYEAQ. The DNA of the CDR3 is TGTGCCAGCAGCCCGGCCGGCGTGGTAGGGGAGACCCAGTACTTC. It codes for CASSPAGVVGETQYF.

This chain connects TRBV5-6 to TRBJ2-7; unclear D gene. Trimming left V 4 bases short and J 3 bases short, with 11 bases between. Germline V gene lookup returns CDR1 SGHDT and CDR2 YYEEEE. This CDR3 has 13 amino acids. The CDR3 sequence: CASSLTEIYEQYF. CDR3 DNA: TGTGCCAGCAGCCTAACAGAAATCTACGAGCAGTACTTC.

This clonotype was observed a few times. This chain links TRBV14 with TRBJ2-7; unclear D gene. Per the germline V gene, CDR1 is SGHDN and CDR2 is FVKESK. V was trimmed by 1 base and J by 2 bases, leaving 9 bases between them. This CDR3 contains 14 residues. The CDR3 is CASSQGGTTYEQYF. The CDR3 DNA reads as TGTGCCAGCAGCCAAGGAGGAACCACCTACGAGCAGTACTTC. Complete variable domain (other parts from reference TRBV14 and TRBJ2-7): EAGVTQFPSHSVIEKGQTVTLRCDPISGHDNLYWYRRVMGKEIKFLLHFVKESKQDESGMPNNRFLAERTGGTYSTLKVQPAELEDSGVYFCASSQGGTTYEQYFGPGTRLTVT.

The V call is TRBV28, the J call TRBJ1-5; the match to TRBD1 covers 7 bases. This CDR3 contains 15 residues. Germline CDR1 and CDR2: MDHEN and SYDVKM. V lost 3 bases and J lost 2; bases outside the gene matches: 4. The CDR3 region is CASSFEGGGNQPQHF. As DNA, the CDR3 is TGTGCCAGCAGTTTTGAAGGGGGCGGCAATCAGCCCCAGCATTTT.

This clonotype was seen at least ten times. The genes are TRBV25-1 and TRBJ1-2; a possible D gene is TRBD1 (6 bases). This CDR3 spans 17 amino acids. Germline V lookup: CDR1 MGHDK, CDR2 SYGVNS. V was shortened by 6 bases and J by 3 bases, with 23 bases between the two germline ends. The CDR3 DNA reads TGTGCCAGCAGGGGGCTCGTGGACAGCGGGGATGACTATGGCTACACCTTC. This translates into CASRGLVDSGDDYGYTF.